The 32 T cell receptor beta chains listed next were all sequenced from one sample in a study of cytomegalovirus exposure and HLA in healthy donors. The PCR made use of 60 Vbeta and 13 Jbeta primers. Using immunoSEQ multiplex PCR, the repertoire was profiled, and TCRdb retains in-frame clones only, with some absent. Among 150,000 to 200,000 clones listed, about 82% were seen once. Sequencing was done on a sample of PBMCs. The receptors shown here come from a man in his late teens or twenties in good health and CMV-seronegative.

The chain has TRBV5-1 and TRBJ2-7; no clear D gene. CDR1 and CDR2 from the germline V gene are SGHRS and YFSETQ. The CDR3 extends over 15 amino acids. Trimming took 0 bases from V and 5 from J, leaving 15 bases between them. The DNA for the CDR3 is TGCGCCAGCAGCTTGGGAGGAACCTCTCCTGACGAGCAGTACTTC. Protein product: CASSLGGTSPDEQYF. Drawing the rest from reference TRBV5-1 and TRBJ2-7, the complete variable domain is KAGVTQTPRYLIKTRGQQVTLSCSPISGHRSVSWYQQTPGQGLQFLFEYFSETQRNKGNFPGRFSGRQFSNSRSEMNVSTLELGDSALYLCASSLGGTSPDEQYFGPGTRLTVT.

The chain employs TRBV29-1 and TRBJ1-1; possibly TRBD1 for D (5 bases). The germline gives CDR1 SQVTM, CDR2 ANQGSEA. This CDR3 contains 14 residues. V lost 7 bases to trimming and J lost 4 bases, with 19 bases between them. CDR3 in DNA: TGCAGCGCGGGGGAGGGGTGGAGGGGCACTGAAGCTTTCTTT. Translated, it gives CSAGEGWRGTEAFF.

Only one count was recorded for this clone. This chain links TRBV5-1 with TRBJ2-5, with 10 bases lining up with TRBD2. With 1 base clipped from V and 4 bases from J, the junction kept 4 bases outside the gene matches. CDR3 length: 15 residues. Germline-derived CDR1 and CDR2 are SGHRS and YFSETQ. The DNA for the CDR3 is TGCGCCAGCAGCTTGACTAGCGGGGACGTAGAGACCCAGTACTTC. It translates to CASSLTSGDVETQYF.

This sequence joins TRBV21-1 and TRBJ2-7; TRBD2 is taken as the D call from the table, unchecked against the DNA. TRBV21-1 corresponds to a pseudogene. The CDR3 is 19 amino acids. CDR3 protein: CASSNLAGDAPIISYEQYF. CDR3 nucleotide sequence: TGTGCCAGCAGCAATTTAGCGGGAGATGCCCCTATTATCTCCTACGAGCAGTACTTC.

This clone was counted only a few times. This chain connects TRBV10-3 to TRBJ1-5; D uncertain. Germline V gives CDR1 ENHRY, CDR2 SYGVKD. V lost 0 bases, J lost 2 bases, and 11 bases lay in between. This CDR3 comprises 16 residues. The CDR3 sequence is CAISESRGSGNQPQHF. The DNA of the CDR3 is TGTGCCATCAGTGAGTCCCGAGGGTCTGGCAATCAGCCCCAGCATTTT.

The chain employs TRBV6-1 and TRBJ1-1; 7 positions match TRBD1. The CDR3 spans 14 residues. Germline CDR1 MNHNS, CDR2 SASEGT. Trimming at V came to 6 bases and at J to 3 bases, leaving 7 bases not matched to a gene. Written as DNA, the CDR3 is TGTGCCAGCAGCAACAGGGGCAGGGACACTGAAGCTTTCTTT. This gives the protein CASSNRGRDTEAFF.

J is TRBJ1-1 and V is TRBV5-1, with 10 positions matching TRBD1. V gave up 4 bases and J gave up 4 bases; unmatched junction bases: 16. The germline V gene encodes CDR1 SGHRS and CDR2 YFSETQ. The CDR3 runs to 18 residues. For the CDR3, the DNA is TGCGCCAGCAGCCCCGGGACAGGGGATTTTTCGAAGGGCACTGAAGCTTTCTTT. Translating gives CASSPGTGDFSKGTEAFF.

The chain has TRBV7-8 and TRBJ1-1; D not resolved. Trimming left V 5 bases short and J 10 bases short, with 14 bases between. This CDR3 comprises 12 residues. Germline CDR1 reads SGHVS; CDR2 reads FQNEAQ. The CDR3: CASSPPGSPAFF. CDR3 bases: TGTGCCAGCAGCCCCCCTGGCAGTCCAGCTTTCTTT.

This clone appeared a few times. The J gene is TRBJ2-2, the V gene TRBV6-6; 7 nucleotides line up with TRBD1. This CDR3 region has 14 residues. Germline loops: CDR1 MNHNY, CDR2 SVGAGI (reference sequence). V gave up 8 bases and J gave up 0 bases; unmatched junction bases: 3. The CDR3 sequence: CASQTGSNTGELFF. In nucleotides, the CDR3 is TGTGCCAGCCAGACAGGGTCGAACACCGGGGAGCTGTTTTTT.

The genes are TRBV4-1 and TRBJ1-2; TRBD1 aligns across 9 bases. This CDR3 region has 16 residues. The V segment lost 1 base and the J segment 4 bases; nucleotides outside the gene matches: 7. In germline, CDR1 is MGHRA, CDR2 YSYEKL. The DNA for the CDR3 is TGCGCCAGCAGCCAAGGCTTTGGGGACAGGGCCTATGGCTACACCTTC. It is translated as CASSQGFGDRAYGYTF.

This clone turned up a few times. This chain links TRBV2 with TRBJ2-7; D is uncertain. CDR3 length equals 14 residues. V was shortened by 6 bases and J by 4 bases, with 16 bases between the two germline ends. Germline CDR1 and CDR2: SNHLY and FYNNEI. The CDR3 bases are TGTGCCAGCAGGAACGACTGGAAACCTTACGAGCAGTACTTC. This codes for CASRNDWKPYEQYF.

CDR3 amino acids: CASRIGTSYNEQFF. The DNA of the CDR3 is TGTGCCAGCAGGATCGGGACTAGCTACAATGAGCAGTTCTTC. This sequence joins TRBV6-5 and TRBJ2-1; 8 bases line up with TRBD2. V was clipped by 6 bases and J by 3 bases; unmatched bases: 4. Germline assignment: CDR1 MNHEY and CDR2 SVGAGI. CDR3 length equals 14 residues.

CDR3 coding DNA: TGCGCCAGCAGCTTGGGCGGGACAGACGCTAATGAAAAACTGTTTTTT. It is translated as CASSLGGTDANEKLFF. The V call is TRBV5-1, the J call TRBJ1-4; the match to TRBD1 covers 7 bases. The germline gives CDR1 SGHRS, CDR2 YFSETQ. V gave up 0 bases and J gave up 3 bases; unmatched junction bases: 5. This CDR3 has 16 amino acids.

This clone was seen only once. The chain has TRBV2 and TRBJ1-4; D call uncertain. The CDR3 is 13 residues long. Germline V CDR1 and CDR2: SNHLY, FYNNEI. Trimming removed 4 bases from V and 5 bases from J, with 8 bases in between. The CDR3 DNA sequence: TGTGCCAGCAGTGCAACAGTCAATGAAAAACTGTTTTTT. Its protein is CASSATVNEKLFF.

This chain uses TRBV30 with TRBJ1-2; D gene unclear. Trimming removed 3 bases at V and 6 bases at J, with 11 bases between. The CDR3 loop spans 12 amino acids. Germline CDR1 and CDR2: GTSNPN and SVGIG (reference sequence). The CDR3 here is CAWRLGGNGYTF. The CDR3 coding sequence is TGTGCCTGGAGACTAGGAGGAAATGGCTACACCTTC. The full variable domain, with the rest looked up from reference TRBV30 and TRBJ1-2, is SQTIHQWPATLVQPVGSPLSLECTVEGTSNPNLYWYRQAAGRGLQLLFYSVGIGQISSEVPQNLSASRPQDRQFILSSKKLLLSDSGFYLCAWRLGGNGYTFGSGTRLTVV.

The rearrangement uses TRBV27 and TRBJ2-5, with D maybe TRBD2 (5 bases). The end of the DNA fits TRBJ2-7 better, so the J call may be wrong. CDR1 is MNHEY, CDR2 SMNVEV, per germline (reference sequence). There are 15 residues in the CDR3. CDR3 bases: TGTGCCAGCAGTTTAGGGGTTGGCCGGGACTACGAGCAGTACTTC. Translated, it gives CASSLGVGRDYEQYF.

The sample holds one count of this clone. In nucleotides, the CDR3 is TGTGCCAGCAGAGGTGTGCGCGGCACCGGGGAGCTGTTTTTT. Protein sequence: CASRGVRGTGELFF. This chain uses TRBV14 with TRBJ2-2; D remains unclear. With 6 bases removed from V and 4 bases from J, the gap between germline ends came to 12 bases. This CDR3 has 14 amino acids. CDR1 is SGHDN, CDR2 FVKESK, per germline. The full variable domain, with the rest looked up from reference TRBV14 and TRBJ2-2, is EAGVTQFPSHSVIEKGQTVTLRCDPISGHDNLYWYRRVMGKEIKFLLHFVKESKQDESGMPNNRFLAERTGGTYSTLKVQPAELEDSGVYFCASRGVRGTGELFFGEGSRLTVL.

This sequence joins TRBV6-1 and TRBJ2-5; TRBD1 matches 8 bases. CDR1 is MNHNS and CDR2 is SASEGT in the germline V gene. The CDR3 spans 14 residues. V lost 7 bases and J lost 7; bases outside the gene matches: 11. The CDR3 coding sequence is TGTGCCAGCAAAATGACAGGGGCTTCTCGGACCCAGTACTTC. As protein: CASKMTGASRTQYF.

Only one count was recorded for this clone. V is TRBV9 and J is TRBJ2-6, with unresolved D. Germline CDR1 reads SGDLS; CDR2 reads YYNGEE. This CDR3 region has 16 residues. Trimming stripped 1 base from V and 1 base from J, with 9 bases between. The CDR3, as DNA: TGTGCCAGCAGCGTATGGGCCAGATCTGGGGCCAACGTCCTGACTTTC. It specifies CASSVWARSGANVLTF. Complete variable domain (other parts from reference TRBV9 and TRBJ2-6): DSGVTQTPKHLITATGQRVTLRCSPRSGDLSVYWYQQSLDQGLQFLIQYYNGEERAKGNILERFSAQQFPDLHSELNLSSLELGDSALYFCASSVWARSGANVLTFGAGSRLTVL.

Here the CDR3 reads CASSVERGWGEQFF. CDR3 sequence (DNA): TGTGCCAGCAGCGTAGAGCGGGGCTGGGGTGAGCAGTTCTTC. The gene calls are TRBV9 and TRBJ2-1; 7 bases match TRBD2. The V segment lost 0 bases and the J segment 9 bases; nucleotides outside the gene matches: 6. The CDR3 length is 14 residues. The germline gives CDR1 SGDLS, CDR2 YYNGEE. Full variable domain (remainder filled in from reference TRBV9 and TRBJ2-1): DSGVTQTPKHLITATGQRVTLRCSPRSGDLSVYWYQQSLDQGLQFLIQYYNGEERAKGNILERFSAQQFPDLHSELNLSSLELGDSALYFCASSVERGWGEQFFGPGTRLTVL.

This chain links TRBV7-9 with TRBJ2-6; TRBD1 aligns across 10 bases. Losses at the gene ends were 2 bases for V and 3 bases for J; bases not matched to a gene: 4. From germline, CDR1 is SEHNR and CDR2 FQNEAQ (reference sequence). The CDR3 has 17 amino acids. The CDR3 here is CASSLSDRGLGANVLTF. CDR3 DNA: TGTGCCAGCAGCTTATCAGACAGGGGGCTTGGGGCCAACGTCCTGACTTTC.

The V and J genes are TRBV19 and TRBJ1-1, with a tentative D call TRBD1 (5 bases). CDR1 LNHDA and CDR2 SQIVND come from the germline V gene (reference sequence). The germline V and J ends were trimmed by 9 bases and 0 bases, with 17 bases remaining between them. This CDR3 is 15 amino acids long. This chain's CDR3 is CASRGGTAMNTEAFF. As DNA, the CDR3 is TGTGCCAGCCGTGGCGGGACCGCTATGAACACTGAAGCTTTCTTT.

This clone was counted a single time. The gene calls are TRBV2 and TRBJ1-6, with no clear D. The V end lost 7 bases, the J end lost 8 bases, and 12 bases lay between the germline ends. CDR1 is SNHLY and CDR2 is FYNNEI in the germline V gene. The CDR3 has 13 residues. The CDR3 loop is CASISQADSPLHF. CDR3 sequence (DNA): TGTGCCAGCATCAGCCAGGCCGATTCACCCCTCCACTTT.

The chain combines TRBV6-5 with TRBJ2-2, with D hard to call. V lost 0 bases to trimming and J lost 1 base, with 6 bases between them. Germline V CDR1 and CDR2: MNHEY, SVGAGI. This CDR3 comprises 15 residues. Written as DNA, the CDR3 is TGTGCCAGCAGTTACTCTCCAGGGAACACCGGGGAGCTGTTTTTT. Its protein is CASSYSPGNTGELFF.

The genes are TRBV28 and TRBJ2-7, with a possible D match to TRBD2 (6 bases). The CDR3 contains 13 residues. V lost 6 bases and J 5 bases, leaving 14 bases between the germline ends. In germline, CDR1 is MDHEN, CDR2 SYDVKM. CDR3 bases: TGTGCCAGCAGCCCTGGGGGGTATGACGAGCAGTACTTC. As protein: CASSPGGYDEQYF.

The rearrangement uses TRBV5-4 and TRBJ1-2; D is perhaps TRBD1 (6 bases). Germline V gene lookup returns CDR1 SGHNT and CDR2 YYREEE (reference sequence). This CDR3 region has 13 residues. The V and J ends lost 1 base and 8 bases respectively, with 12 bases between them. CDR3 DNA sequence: TGTGCCAGCAGCTTGCCAGGGGTAGGCGGCTACACCTTC. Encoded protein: CASSLPGVGGYTF.

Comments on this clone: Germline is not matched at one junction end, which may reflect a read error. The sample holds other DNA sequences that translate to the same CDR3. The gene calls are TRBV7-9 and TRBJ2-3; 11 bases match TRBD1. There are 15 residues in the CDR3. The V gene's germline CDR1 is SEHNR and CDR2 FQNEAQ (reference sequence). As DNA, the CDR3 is TGCGCCAGCAGCGGGCGGACAGGGGGCAGCGATACGCAGTATTTT. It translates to CASSGRTGGSDTQYF.

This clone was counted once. DNA of the CDR3: TGTGCCACCCTGGGAGGGCAGGGGAAGTCCTACAATGAGCAGTTCTTC. Translated: CATLGGQGKSYNEQFF. This chain links TRBV19 with TRBJ2-1; perhaps TRBD2 as D (7 bases). Looked up from germline, CDR1 is LNHDA and CDR2 is SQIVND (reference sequence). With 10 bases removed from V and 1 base from J, the gap between germline ends came to 20 bases. The CDR3 runs 16 residues.

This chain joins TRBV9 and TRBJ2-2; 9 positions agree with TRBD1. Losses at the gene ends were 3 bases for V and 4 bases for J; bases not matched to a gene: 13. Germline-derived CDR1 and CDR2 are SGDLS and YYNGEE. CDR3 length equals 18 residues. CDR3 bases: TGTGCCAGCAGCGGGGTCGGTGGGGGACAGGGAGGCACCGGGGAGCTGTTTTTT. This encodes CASSGVGGGQGGTGELFF.

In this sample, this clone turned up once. The CDR3 coding sequence is TGTGCCAGCAAGATCCGAACGTCAGGGGTTGAAAAACTGTTTTTT. It encodes CASKIRTSGVEKLFF. The chain combines TRBV6-5 with TRBJ1-4, with D possibly being TRBD1 (6 bases). Germline CDR1 and CDR2: MNHEY and SVGAGI. The CDR3 contains 15 residues. V gave up 7 bases and J gave up 7 bases, with 19 bases separating them.

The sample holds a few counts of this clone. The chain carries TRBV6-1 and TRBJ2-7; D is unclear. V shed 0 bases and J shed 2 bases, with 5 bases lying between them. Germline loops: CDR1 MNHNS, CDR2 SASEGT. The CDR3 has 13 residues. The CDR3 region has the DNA TGTGCCAGCAGTGAAGCCCAGGCCTACGAGCAGTACTTC. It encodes CASSEAQAYEQYF.

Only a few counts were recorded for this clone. CDR3 nucleotides: TGTGCCAGCAGCCAAGCGGATCAGCCCCAGCATTTT. This gives the protein CASSQADQPQHF. V usage is TRBV4-2 and J usage is TRBJ1-5, with D uncertain. The CDR3 loop spans 12 amino acids. V gave up 1 base and J gave up 5 bases, with 3 bases separating them. CDR1 LGHNA and CDR2 YNFKEQ come from the germline V gene.